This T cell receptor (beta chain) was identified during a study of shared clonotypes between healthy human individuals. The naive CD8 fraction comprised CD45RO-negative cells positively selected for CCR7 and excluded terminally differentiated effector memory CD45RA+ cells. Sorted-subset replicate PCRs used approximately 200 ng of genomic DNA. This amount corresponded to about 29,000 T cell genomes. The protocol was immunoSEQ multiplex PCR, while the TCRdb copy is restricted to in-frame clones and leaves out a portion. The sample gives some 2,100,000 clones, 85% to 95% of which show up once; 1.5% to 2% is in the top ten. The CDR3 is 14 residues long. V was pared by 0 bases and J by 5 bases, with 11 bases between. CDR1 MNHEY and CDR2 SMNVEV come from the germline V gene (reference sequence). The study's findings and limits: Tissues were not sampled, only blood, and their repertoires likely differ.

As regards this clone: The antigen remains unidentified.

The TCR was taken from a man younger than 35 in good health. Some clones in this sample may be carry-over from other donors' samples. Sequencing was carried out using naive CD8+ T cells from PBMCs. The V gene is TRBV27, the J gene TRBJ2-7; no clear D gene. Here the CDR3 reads CASSLSSPPDEQYF. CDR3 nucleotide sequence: TGTGCCAGCAGTTTATCTTCCCCGCCGGACGAGCAGTACTTC.